This entry is about one TCR beta chain. Its antigen is not identified. Its ends do not fully match the called genes, so a read error is possible. A primer in the constant region served to generate TCR beta cDNA from approximately 500 ng of total RNA. Investigators got TCR beta libraries out of three nested multiplex PCR rounds, done with slightly modified ARM-PCR. With TRBV1-TRBV30 forward primers and a C-beta reverse primer, the first two PCR rounds were run for nine to eleven cycles each. TCRdb processed the multiplex PCR reads anew with MiXCR; each CDR3 protein has one entry. The table lists about 92,000 distinct CDR3 sequences, about 73% of them singletons, with 27% in the top ten. The data stem from a study of tumor-infiltrating lymphocytes in primary liver carcinoma. At the level of the study: Men and women, 30 to 69 years of age, made up the patients. Regardless of tissue type, samples showed similar yields of roughly 3.5 to 7.13 million productive TCRbeta reads. General study points: Significantly greater top-250-clone fractions characterized tumors relative to blood (p = 0.039).

Germline V gene data show CDR1 as SGHDT and CDR2 as YYEEEE. The CDR3 spans 14 residues. Unsorted bulk tissue, about 19-32 mg of it, served as the source for co-extraction of RNA and DNA. These patients lived with chronic HBV infection and had never been treated. The chain employs TRBV5-6 and TRBJ2-7, with 10 bases aligning to TRBD2. Source material: tumor-adjacent normal liver tissue. This receptor was obtained from a man aged 35 to 55 with primary liver carcinoma and hepatitis B virus infection. The CDR3 region is CASSLGLAYNERYF. DNA of the CDR3: TGTGCCAGCAGCCTGGGACTAGCGTACAACGAGCGGTACTTC.